This T cell receptor beta chain came from a study of Ad26.COV2.S vaccination and SARS-CoV-2 variants. Across the study: Donor participated within the Ad26.COV2.S arm of the COV1001 trial. The authors gave Ad26.COV2.S intramuscularly, either once or twice 56 days apart.

As for treatment: around 19 received Ad26.COV2.S at low or high dose, single or two shots; several received placebo; per-sample allocation not given. On day 63 after the first injection, vaccine and placebo recipients gave samples. Within Boston, the person who donated was an adult of 18-55 years. Using immunoSEQ multiplex PCR, the repertoire was profiled, and TCRdb retains in-frame clones only, with some absent. The sample contains 300,000 to 400,000 clones, roughly 90% of which appear only once. The germline V gene has CDR1 LGHNA and CDR2 YSLEER. The CDR3 is 16 residues long. With 0 bases clipped from V and 15 bases from J, the junction kept 14 bases outside the gene matches.

The gene calls are TRBV4-3 and TRBJ2-4; 10 nucleotides match TRBD1. The TCR was taken from a person between 18 and 65 years old who received the Ad26.COV2.S COVID-19 vaccine or a placebo. This specimen was peripheral blood, taken in a trial of Ad26.COV2.S vaccine versus placebo. This chain's CDR3 is CASSQDGSRQGARRYF. The CDR3, as DNA: TGCGCCAGCAGCCAAGATGGGTCGAGACAGGGGGCTCGGCGGTACTTC.